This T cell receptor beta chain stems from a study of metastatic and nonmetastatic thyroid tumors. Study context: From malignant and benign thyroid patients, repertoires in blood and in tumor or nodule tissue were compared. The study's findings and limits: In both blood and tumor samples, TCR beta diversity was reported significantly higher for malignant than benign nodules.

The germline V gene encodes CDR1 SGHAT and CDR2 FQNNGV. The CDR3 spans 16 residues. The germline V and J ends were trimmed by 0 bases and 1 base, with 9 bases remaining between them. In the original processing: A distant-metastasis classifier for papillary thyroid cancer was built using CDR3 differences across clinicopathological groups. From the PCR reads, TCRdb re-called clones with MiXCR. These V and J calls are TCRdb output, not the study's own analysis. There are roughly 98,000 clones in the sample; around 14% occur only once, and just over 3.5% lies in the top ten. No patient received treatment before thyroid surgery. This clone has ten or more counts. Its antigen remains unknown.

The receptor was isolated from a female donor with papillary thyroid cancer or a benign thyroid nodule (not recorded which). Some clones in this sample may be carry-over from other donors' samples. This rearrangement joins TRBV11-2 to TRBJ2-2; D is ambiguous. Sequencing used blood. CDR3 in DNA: TGTGCCAGCAGCTTAGACTCCCCCCGGAACACCGGGGAGCTGTTTTTT. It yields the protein CASSLDSPRNTGELFF.